Below are 19 T cell receptor beta chains sequenced from a single sample in a study of blood T cell repertoires in COVID-19. TCRdb keeps only in-frame clones here, not all; method: immunoSEQ multiplex PCR. Among 60,000 to 75,000 clones listed, around 90% were seen once. The sample consisted of peripheral blood. These receptors all come from a woman older than 75 with active COVID-19.

This chain joins TRBV10-3 and TRBJ1-2, with 9 bases identical to TRBD1. Germline V gene lookup returns CDR1 ENHRY and CDR2 SYGVKD. This CDR3 has 15 residues. V dropped 5 bases and J dropped 2; count of bases not matched to a gene: 6. The CDR3: CAISPQGALNYGYTF. CDR3 DNA: TGTGCCATCAGTCCACAGGGGGCATTAAACTATGGCTACACCTTC.

V gene TRBV18 combines with J gene TRBJ1-1; a weak D match, TRBD1 (6 bases). This CDR3 comprises 15 residues. Between the trimmed V and J ends, which lost 3 bases and 1 base, there was a span of 12 bases. Germline V gene sequence: CDR1 KGHSH, CDR2 LQKENI. The CDR3 is CASSPQTGANTEAFF. The CDR3 region has the DNA TGTGCCAGCTCACCCCAGACAGGAGCGAACACTGAAGCTTTCTTT. The whole variable domain, filled in from reference TRBV18 and TRBJ1-1, reads NAGVMQNPRHLVRRRGQEARLRCSPMKGHSHVYWYRQLPEEGLKFMVYLQKENIIDESGMPKERFSAEFPKEGPSILRIQQVVRGDSAAYFCASSPQTGANTEAFFGQGTRLTVV.

V usage is TRBV6-5 and J usage is TRBJ2-7; 10 nucleotides line up with TRBD1. Germline lookup yields CDR1 MNHEY and CDR2 SVGAGI. V shed 6 bases and J 2 bases; nucleotides not matched to a gene: 4. This CDR3 comprises 14 residues. The chain's CDR3 is CASSGTGEAYEQYF. For the CDR3, the DNA is TGTGCCAGCAGCGGGACAGGGGAAGCCTACGAGCAGTACTTC.

The table lists this clone with a few counts. The chain couples TRBV7-9 to TRBJ1-6; the D is unclear. The germline CDR1 and CDR2 sequences are SEHNR and FQNEAQ (reference sequence). CDR3 length: 12 amino acids. With 8 bases removed from V and 7 bases from J, the gap between germline ends came to 9 bases. CDR3 protein: CASDAGNSPLHF. CDR3 in DNA: TGTGCCAGCGACGCGGGGAATTCACCCCTCCACTTT.

The chain combines TRBV9 with TRBJ2-7, with 11 bases aligning to TRBD1. Germline trimming cut 0 bases from V and 5 bases from J; bases unmatched to any gene: 1. Germline lookup yields CDR1 SGDLS and CDR2 YYNGEE. The CDR3 runs to 14 residues. CDR3 sequence: CASSVGDRGDEQYF. The CDR3 nucleotides are TGTGCCAGCAGCGTAGGGGACAGGGGGGACGAGCAGTACTTC.

The chain links TRBV9 to TRBJ2-1; 10 nucleotides agree with TRBD2. The CDR3 extends over 15 amino acids. The germline gives CDR1 SGDLS, CDR2 YYNGEE. J gave up 3 bases and V 3 bases, and 3 bases lay outside the gene matches. The CDR3 nucleotides read TGTGCCAGCAGCGGGAGCGGGGGGGGCTACAATGAGCAGTTCTTC. Encoded protein: CASSGSGGGYNEQFF.

The chain carries TRBV9 and TRBJ2-1, with D unclear. CDR3 size: 15 residues. Trimming removed 0 bases at V and 4 bases at J, with 11 bases between. Germline CDR1 and CDR2: SGDLS and YYNGEE. In DNA form, the CDR3 reads TGTGCCAGCAGCGTAGCGGCGGATATTTACAATGAGCAGTTCTTC. Translated, it gives CASSVAADIYNEQFF.

CDR3 DNA sequence: TGTGCCAGCAGCCCTAGACGGGGGGGGACAGATACGCAGTATTTT. It is translated as CASSPRRGGTDTQYF. The chain combines TRBV11-3 with TRBJ2-3; the match to TRBD2 covers 8 bases. Germline CDR1 SGHNT, CDR2 YENEEA. The CDR3 totals 15 residues. J was trimmed by 3 bases and V by 5 bases; bases with no gene match: 7.

This clone was found a few times. The chain uses TRBV4-1 and TRBJ1-1; possible D gene TRBD1, 6 bases. The CDR3 loop spans 16 amino acids. The V gene's germline CDR1 is MGHRA and CDR2 YSYEKL. The V gene lost 1 base and the J gene lost 4 bases, with 16 bases spanning the gap. CDR3 nucleotides: TGCGCCAGCAGCCAAGTAGGGGCAGGGGCCCCCACTGAAGCTTTCTTT. Protein: CASSQVGAGAPTEAFF.

CDR3 amino acids: CASGLLSGGGNEQFF. The CDR3 DNA reads as TGTGCTAGTGGTTTATTGAGCGGGGGGGGAAATGAGCAGTTCTTC. The chain joins TRBV12-5 to TRBJ2-1; 10 positions match TRBD2. Trimming at V came to 3 bases and at J to 7 bases, leaving 6 bases not matched to a gene. The CDR3 has 15 amino acids. The germline CDR1 and CDR2 sequences are LGHNT and FRNRAP. The full variable domain, in which reference TRBV12-5 and TRBJ2-1 provide the parts outside the CDR3, is DARVTQTPRHKVTEMGQEVTMRCQPILGHNTVFWYRQTMMQGLELLAYFRNRAPLDDSGMPKDRFSAEMPDATLATLKIQPSEPRDSAVYFCASGLLSGGGNEQFFGPGTRLTVL.

This rearrangement joins TRBV4-2 to TRBJ1-3; the match to TRBD1 covers 11 bases. The CDR3 has 16 amino acids. CDR1 is LGHNA, CDR2 YNFKEQ, per germline. The V and J ends lost 1 base and 3 bases, in that order; junction bases with no gene match: 2. CDR3 protein: CASSQGTGGIGNTIYF. The DNA of the CDR3 is TGTGCCAGCAGCCAAGGGACAGGGGGCATTGGAAACACCATATATTTT.

This clone was recorded once. This chain joins TRBV28 and TRBJ2-7; TRBD2 is a possible D gene (6 bases). V shed 7 bases and J shed 5 bases, with 18 bases lying between them. The CDR3 contains 14 residues. In germline, CDR1 is MDHEN, CDR2 SYDVKM. The CDR3 is CASISPGGSDEQYF. CDR3 DNA sequence: TGTGCCAGCATCAGCCCCGGGGGAAGCGACGAGCAGTACTTC.

The rearrangement links TRBV18 to TRBJ1-3, with 8 bases lining up with TRBD1. CDR3 length equals 16 residues. V shed 2 bases, J shed 4 bases, and the junction held 7 bases outside the gene matches. Germline values: CDR1 KGHSH, CDR2 LQKENI. CDR3 region: CASSPTAGTGGNTIYF. In DNA, the CDR3 is TGTGCCAGCTCACCAACCGCCGGGACAGGAGGAAACACCATATATTTT.

The chain is built from TRBV5-1 and TRBJ2-3, with D possibly being TRBD1 (6 bases). This CDR3 contains 14 residues. The V and J ends lost 4 bases and 6 bases respectively, with 15 bases between them. The V gene's germline CDR1 is SGHRS and CDR2 YFSETQ. The CDR3: CASSTSGAPDTQYF. The CDR3 coding sequence is TGCGCCAGCAGCACTTCAGGGGCCCCGGATACGCAGTATTTT.

This rearrangement joins TRBV5-6 to TRBJ2-5, with a possible D match to TRBD1 (6 bases). The ends were cut back, 6 bases at V and 0 bases at J, with 15 bases in the middle. The germline V gene has CDR1 SGHDT and CDR2 YYEEEE. This CDR3 comprises 15 residues. The CDR3, as DNA: TGTGCCAGCACCAGGGGAGTGGTAAACCAAGAGACCCAGTACTTC. Its protein product is CASTRGVVNQETQYF.

This chain joins TRBV9 and TRBJ2-3; TRBD1 might be the D (6 bases). CDR1 is SGDLS and CDR2 is YYNGEE in the germline V gene. CDR3 length: 15 residues. Trimming stripped 0 bases from V and 5 bases from J, with 13 bases between. CDR3 bases: TGTGCCAGCAGCGTAGTGGGGGCGTCCTTAGATACGCAGTATTTT. This translates into CASSVVGASLDTQYF.

The V gene is TRBV29-1, the J gene TRBJ2-7; the D gene is possibly TRBD1 (5 bases). CDR1 SQVTM and CDR2 ANQGSEA come from the germline V gene. The CDR3 is 12 residues long. Trimming removed 2 bases from V and 2 bases from J, with 7 bases in between. CDR3 DNA: TGCAGCGTTGAAAGGGGTCCCTACGAGCAGTACTTC. This sequence encodes CSVERGPYEQYF.

The CDR3 region has the DNA TGTGCCTGGAGTATCTCCCAAGAGACCCAGTACTTC. Its protein is CAWSISQETQYF. V is TRBV30 and J is TRBJ2-5; no definite D call. CDR1 is GTSNPN and CDR2 is SVGIG in the germline V gene (reference sequence). V lost 2 bases and J 1 base, leaving 5 bases between the germline ends. This CDR3 spans 12 amino acids.

The chain employs TRBV7-2 and TRBJ2-7, with 7 positions matching TRBD1. V lost 6 bases, J lost 0 bases, and 5 bases stayed unmatched. CDR1 is SGHTA and CDR2 is FQGNSA in the germline V gene. The CDR3 is 14 amino acids. The CDR3 region is CASRPGQFSYEQYF. In DNA, the CDR3 is TGTGCCAGCAGACCGGGACAGTTCTCCTACGAGCAGTACTTC.